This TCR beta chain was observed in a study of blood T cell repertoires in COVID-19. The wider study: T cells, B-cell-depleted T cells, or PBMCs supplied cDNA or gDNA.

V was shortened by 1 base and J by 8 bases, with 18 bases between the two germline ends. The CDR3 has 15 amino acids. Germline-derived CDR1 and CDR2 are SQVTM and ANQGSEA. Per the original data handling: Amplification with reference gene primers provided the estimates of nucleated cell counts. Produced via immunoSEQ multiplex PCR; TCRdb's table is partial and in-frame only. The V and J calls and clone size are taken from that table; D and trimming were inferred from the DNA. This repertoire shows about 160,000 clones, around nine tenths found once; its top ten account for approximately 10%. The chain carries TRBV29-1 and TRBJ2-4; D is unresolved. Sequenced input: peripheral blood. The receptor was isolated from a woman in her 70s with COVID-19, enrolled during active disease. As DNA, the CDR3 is TGCAGCGTTGAAGGGGCAGAGCCTCCGGTGGACATTCAGTACTTC. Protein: CSVEGAEPPVDIQYF.